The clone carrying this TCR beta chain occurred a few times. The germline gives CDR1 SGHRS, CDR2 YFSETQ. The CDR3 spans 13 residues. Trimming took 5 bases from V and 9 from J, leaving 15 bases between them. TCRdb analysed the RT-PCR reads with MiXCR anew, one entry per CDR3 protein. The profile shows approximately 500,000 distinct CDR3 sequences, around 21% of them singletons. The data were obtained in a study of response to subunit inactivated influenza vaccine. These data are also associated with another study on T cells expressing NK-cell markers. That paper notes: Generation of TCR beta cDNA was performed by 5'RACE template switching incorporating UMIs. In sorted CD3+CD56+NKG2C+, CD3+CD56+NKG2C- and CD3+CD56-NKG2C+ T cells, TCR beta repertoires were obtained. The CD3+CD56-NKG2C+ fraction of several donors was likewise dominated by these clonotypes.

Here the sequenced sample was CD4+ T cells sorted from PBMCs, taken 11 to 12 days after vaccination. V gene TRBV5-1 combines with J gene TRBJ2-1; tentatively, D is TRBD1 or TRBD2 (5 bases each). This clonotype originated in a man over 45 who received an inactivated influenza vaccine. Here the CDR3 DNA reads TGCGCCAGCAGGGACGGAACTAGGGGTGAGCAGTTCTTC. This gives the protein CASRDGTRGEQFF. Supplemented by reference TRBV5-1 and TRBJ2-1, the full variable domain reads KAGVTQTPRYLIKTRGQQVTLSCSPISGHRSVSWYQQTPGQGLQFLFEYFSETQRNKGNFPGRFSGRQFSNSRSEMNVSTLELGDSALYLCASRDGTRGEQFFGPGTRLTVL.